This record concerns one T cell receptor (beta chain) sequence. Trimming cost V 11 bases and J 4 bases, with 14 bases left between them. Per the germline V gene, CDR1 is MNHEY and CDR2 is SVGAGI. This CDR3 is built from 12 residues. This record belongs to a study of T cell changes during pregnancy in multiple sclerosis. TCRdb keeps only in-frame clones here, not all; method: immunoSEQ multiplex PCR. The repertoire consists of roughly 53,000 clones, with over 85% occurring once and the leading ten covering 3%. The V and J genes are TRBV6-5 and TRBJ2-5; D possibly corresponds to TRBD2 (6 bases). Sequencing was performed on CD8+ T cells from peripheral blood mononuclear cells, taken before pregnancy. The receptor's source is a female donor with multiple sclerosis, enrolled in a pregnancy study. The CDR3 coding sequence is TGTGCCTGCGGGACCGGCCGAGAGACCCAGTACTTC. Translating it yields CACGTGRETQYF.